This T cell receptor (beta chain) appears in the sequencing data of a study of blood T cell repertoires in COVID-19 (dated by TCRdb to 2020 to 2022). Notes on the research overall: Samples covering the acute and convalescent phases of COVID-19 were provided by collaborators in the United States, Italy and Spain. The material from the prospective study consisted of cDNA or gDNA derived from T cells, B-cell-depleted T cells, or PBMCs. Subjects who had been exposed to COVID-19, were actively infected with it, or had recovered from it provided the deeply sampled blood TCRbeta repertoires that made up the dataset. A freely available public database, intended as a resource for researchers studying the immune response to SARS-CoV-2, is where the repertoires were released. Samples were obtained from the ongoing ImmuneRACE study (first 160 participants) and from some 1,300 subjects provided by 6 global collaborators. Sample metadata almost always included a de-identified subject ID, COVID-19 status, age in years and sex. Where available, HLA class I and class II types were taken from metadata supplied by the sample provider and were not determined by assay-based typing.

Including the terminal cysteine and phenylalanine, the CDR3 comprises 15 residues. The read is trimmed to its CDR3 DNA, 45 bases read in frame from base 1. Overall study outcomes, separate from this receptor: The amount of clinical and demographic metadata varied by source and participant and was provided uncurated.

Whole blood was collected in K2EDTA tubes by collaborating institutions according to the institutions' own protocols. For TCRbeta analysis, collaborator samples were shipped as frozen whole blood, as isolated PBMCs, or as DNA extracted from either sample type. TCRbeta CDR3 regions were amplified from genomic DNA using the immunoSEQ Assay, a bias-controlled multiplex PCR. The paper's data handling went like this. The number of nucleated cells in each sample was estimated from the amplification of reference gene primers within the assay. To quantify the absolute abundance of each unique TCRbeta CDR3 rearrangement, sequence reads were collapsed and filtered. For each sample, productive Simpson clonality was calculated by taking the square root of Simpson's diversity index across productive rearrangements. TCRdb provides this immuneACCESS table in a form limited to in-frame rearrangements. Some clones are lacking; in checked studies, under half of them reflect an unresolved V gene, and why the rest are absent is not known. Clonal size and the V and J genes are those of that table, whereas D and trimming came from the DNA. The sample profile shows 100,000 to 150,000 clones; roughly 88% of them were found once. About 1% of the sample comes from the top ten.

Remarks on this clone: Its recognized antigen is unknown. The input lacks base qualities; no much larger clone sits a single base away.

The sequencing sample was made of peripheral blood. This clonotype was sampled from a woman in her forties or fifties with active or convalescent COVID-19. The chain links TRBV21-1 with TRBJ2-1; the D call of TRBD2 is as the table states it, not checked on the DNA. TRBV21-1 represents a pseudogene. The nucleotide sequence reads as follows: TGTGCCAGCAGCAAGAGGCTAGCGGGAGAAGAGGAGCAGTTCTTC. Translation gives CASSKRLAGEEEQFF.